The TCR beta chain under discussion was sequenced for a study of T cell responses to AZD1222 COVID-19 vaccine. The V gene's germline CDR1 is SEHNR and CDR2 FQNEAQ (reference sequence). The CDR3 loop spans 14 amino acids. V dropped 0 bases and J dropped 5 bases, with 8 bases sitting between them. Using immunoSEQ multiplex PCR, the repertoire was profiled, and TCRdb retains in-frame clones only, with some absent. This sample has some 19,000 clones, with roughly 82% found just once. The gene calls are TRBV7-9 and TRBJ2-1, with a tentative D call TRBD2 (5 bases). This specimen was peripheral blood, taken on day 0 of AZD1222 vaccination. This receptor was identified in an adult in good health. In DNA form, the CDR3 reads TGTGCCAGCAGCTTAGCGGTGACTAACAATGAGCAGTTCTTC. This codes for CASSLAVTNNEQFF.